The clone carrying this T cell receptor beta chain was seen once. No antigen is known for it. From the roughly 120-subject validation cohort, which was separate from the approximately 700-subject first cohort, the donors were drawn. The data are from a study of cytomegalovirus exposure and HLA in healthy donors. Study-level points and caveats: Reported performance of the classifier showed diagnosis of cytomegalovirus status with high specificity and sensitivity. TCR beta chains numbering some 160 were designated cytomegalovirus-associated. Through in vitro validation, a few CMV-associated chains were shown to be specific for CMV antigens.

Using immunoSEQ multiplex PCR, the repertoire was profiled, and TCRdb retains in-frame clones only, with some absent. The sample includes about 160,000 clones, about 88% of them seen just once. Trimming at V came to 8 bases and at J to 6 bases, leaving 5 bases not matched to a gene. The CDR3 contains 13 residues. Germline assignment: CDR1 ENHRY and CDR2 SYGVKD. The receptor comes from a woman in her late teens or twenties in good health and CMV-seronegative. Material: PBMCs. The J gene is TRBJ1-4, the V gene TRBV10-3, with 8 positions matching TRBD1. In DNA, the CDR3 is TGTGCCATCGGGACAGGTTCGGATGAAAAACTGTTTTTT. The encoded protein is CAIGTGSDEKLFF.